This T cell receptor beta chain was profiled in a study of blood T cell repertoires in COVID-19. For the study at large: Some COVID-19 samples were acute and others convalescent; all came from the United States, Italy and Spain. PBMCs, B-cell-depleted T cells, or T cells provided the cDNA or gDNA that made up the material.

Study processing details: Reference gene primer amplification in the assay estimated nucleated cell counts. Sequenced by immunoSEQ multiplex PCR; TCRdb stores in-frame clones only, minus some. The DNA was the basis for D and trimming; V, J and clone size are from that table. The sample consists of 60,000 to 95,000 clones, roughly 70% of them appearing once. The clonotype was recovered from a human donor with acute or convalescent COVID-19. The donor label of this sample is uncertain. The sample consisted of peripheral blood.

This CDR3 reads CASSPGGHSGNTIYF. The CDR3 DNA is TGTGCCAGCAGCCCCGGTGGTCACTCTGGAAACACCATATATTTT. The chain joins TRBV3-1 (or the pseudogene TRBV3-2) to TRBJ1-3; D remains ambiguous. V lost 4 bases, J lost 0 bases, and 10 bases lay in between. The CDR3 length is 15 residues. The germline CDR1 and CDR2 sequences are LGHDT and YNNKEL (reference sequence).